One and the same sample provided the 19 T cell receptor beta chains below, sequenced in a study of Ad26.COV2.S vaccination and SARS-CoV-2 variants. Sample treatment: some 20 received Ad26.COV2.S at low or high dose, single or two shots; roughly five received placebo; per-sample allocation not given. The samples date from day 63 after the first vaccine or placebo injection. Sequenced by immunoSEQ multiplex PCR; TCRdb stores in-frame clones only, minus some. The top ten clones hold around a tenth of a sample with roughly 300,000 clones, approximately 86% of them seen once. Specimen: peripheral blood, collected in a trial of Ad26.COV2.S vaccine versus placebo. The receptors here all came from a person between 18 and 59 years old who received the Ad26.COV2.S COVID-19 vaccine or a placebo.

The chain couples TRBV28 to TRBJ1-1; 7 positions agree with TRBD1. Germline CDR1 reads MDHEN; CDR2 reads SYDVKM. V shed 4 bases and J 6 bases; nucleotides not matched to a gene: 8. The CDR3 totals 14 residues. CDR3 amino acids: CASSSFRGNPEAFF. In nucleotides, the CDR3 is TGTGCCAGCAGTTCGTTCAGGGGGAATCCTGAAGCTTTCTTT.

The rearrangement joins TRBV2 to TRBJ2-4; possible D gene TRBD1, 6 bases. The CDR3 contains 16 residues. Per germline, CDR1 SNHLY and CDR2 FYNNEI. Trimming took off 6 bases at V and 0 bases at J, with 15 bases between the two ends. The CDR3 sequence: CASSTTGTLAKNIQYF. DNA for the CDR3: TGTGCCAGCAGCACCACCGGGACATTAGCCAAAAACATTCAGTACTTC.

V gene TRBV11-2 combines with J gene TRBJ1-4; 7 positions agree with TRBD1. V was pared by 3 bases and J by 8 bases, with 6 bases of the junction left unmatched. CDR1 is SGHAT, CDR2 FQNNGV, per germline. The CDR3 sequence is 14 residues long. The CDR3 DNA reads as TGTGCCAGCAGCTTGTACCGGGACAGAGAAAAACTGTTTTTT. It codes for CASSLYRDREKLFF.

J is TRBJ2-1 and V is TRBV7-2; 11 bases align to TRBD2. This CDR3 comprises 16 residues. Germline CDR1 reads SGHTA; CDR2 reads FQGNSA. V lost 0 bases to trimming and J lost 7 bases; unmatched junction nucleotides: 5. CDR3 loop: CASSLAIAGGWNEQFF. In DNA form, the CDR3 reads TGTGCCAGCAGCTTAGCGATAGCGGGAGGGTGGAATGAGCAGTTCTTC.

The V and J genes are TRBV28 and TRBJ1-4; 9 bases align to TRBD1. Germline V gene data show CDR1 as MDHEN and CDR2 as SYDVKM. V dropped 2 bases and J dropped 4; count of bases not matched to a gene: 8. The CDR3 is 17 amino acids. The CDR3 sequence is CASSLLTGTGYNEKLFF. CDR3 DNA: TGTGCCAGCAGTTTACTGACCGGGACAGGGTATAATGAAAAACTGTTTTTT.

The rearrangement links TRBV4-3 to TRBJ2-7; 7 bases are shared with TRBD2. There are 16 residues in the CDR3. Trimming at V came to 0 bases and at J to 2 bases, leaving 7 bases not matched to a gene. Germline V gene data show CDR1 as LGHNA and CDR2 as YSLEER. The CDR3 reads CASSQDIAGPTYEQYF. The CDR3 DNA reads TGCGCCAGCAGCCAAGATATAGCGGGTCCTACCTACGAGCAGTACTTC.

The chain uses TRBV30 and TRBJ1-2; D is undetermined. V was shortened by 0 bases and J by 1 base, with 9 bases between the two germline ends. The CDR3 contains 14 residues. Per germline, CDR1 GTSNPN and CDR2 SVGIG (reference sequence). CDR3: CAWSVRGFNYGYTF. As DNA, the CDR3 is TGTGCCTGGAGTGTACGTGGGTTTAACTATGGCTACACCTTC.

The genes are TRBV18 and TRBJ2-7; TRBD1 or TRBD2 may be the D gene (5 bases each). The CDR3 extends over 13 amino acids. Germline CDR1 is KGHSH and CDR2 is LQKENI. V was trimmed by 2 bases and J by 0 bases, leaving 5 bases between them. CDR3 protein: CASSPGTSYEQYF. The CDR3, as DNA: TGTGCCAGCTCACCAGGGACCTCCTACGAGCAGTACTTC. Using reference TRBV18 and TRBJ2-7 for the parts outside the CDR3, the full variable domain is NAGVMQNPRHLVRRRGQEARLRCSPMKGHSHVYWYRQLPEEGLKFMVYLQKENIIDESGMPKERFSAEFPKEGPSILRIQQVVRGDSAAYFCASSPGTSYEQYFGPGTRLTVT.

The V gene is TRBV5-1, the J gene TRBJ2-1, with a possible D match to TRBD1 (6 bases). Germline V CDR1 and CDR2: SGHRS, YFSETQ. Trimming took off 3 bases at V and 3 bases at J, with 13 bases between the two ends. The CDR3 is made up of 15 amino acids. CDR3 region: CASSSRQELYNEQFF. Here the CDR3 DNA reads TGCGCCAGCAGCTCTCGACAGGAGCTCTACAATGAGCAGTTCTTC.

CDR3: CASSQGASGELFF. The CDR3 nucleotides are TGTGCCAGCAGCCAGGGGGCGAGCGGGGAGCTGTTTTTT. The chain is built from TRBV4-2 and TRBJ2-2; D is perhaps TRBD1 (6 bases). The CDR3 loop spans 13 amino acids. Germline V lookup: CDR1 LGHNA, CDR2 YNFKEQ. V lost 3 bases to trimming and J lost 7 bases, with 9 bases between them.

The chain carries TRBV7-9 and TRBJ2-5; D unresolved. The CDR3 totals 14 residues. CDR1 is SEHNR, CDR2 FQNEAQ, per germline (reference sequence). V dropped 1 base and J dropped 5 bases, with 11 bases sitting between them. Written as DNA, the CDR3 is TGTGCCAGCAGCTTAGGAAGCTCGTGGGAGACCCAGTACTTC. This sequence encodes CASSLGSSWETQYF.

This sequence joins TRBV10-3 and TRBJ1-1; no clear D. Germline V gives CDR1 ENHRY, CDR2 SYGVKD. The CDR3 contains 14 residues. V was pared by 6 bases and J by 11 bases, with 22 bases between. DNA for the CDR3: TGTGCCATCAGCTCTCCGGGTGGAAGTTCAAGGGCTTTCTTT. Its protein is CAISSPGGSSRAFF.

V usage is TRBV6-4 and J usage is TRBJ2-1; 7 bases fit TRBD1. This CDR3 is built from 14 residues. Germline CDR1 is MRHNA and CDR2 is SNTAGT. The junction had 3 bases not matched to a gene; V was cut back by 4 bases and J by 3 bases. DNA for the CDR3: TGTGCCAGCAGTGCCGGGACAGACTACAATGAGCAGTTCTTC. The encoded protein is CASSAGTDYNEQFF.

The CDR3 nucleotides read TGTGCCAGCAGGGACTTCAGGGATGGGGCCAACGTCCTGACTTTC. Translated, it gives CASRDFRDGANVLTF. This chain links TRBV6-6 with TRBJ2-6, with D tentatively TRBD1 or TRBD2 (5 bases each). The germline CDR1 and CDR2 sequences are MNHNY and SVGAGI (reference sequence). This CDR3 is built from 15 residues. V was pared by 6 bases and J by 3 bases, with 12 bases between.

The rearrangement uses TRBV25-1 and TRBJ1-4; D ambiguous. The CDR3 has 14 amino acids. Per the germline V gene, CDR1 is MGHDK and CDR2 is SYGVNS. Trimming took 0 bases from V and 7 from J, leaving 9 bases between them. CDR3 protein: CASSEYRHGEKLFF. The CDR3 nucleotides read TGTGCCAGCAGTGAATACAGGCATGGTGAAAAACTGTTTTTT.

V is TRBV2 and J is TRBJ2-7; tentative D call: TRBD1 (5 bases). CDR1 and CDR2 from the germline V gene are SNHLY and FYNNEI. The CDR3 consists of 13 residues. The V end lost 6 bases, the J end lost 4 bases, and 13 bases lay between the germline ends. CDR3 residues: CASRDTWVYEQYF. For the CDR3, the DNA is TGTGCCAGCAGGGACACCTGGGTATACGAGCAGTACTTC.

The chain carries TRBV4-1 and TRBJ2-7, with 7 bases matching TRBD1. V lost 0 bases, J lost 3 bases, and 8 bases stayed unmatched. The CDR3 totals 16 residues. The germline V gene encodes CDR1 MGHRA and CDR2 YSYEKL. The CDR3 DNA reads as TGCGCCAGCAGCCAAGATGAGTCGGGACAGCACTACGAGCAGTACTTC. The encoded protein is CASSQDESGQHYEQYF.

Here the CDR3 reads CASSHRAGTDEKLFF. Written as DNA, the CDR3 is TGCGCCAGCAGCCACAGAGCCGGCACGGATGAAAAACTGTTTTTT. The chain carries TRBV4-3 and TRBJ1-4; D unclear. Looked up from germline, CDR1 is LGHNA and CDR2 is YSLEER. The CDR3 spans 15 residues. Trimming removed 3 bases from V and 6 bases from J, with 14 bases in between.

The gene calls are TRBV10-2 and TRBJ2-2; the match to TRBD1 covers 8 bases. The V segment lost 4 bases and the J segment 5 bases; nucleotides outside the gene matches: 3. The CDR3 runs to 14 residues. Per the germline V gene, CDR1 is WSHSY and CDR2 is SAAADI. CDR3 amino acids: CASSGTGNTGELFF. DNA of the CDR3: TGCGCCAGCAGTGGGACAGGGAATACCGGGGAGCTGTTTTTT.